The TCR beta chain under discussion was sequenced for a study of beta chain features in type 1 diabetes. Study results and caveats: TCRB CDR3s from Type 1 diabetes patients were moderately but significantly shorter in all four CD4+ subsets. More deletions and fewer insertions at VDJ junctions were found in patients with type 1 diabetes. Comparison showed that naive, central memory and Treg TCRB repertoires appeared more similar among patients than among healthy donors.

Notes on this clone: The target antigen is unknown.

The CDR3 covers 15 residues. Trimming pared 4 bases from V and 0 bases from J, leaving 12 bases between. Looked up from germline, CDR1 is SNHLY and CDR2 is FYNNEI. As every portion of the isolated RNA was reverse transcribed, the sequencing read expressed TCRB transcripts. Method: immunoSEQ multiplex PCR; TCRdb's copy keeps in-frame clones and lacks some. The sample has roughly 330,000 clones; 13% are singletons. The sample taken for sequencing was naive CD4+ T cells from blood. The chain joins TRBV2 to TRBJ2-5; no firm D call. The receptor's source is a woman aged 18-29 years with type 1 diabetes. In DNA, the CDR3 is TGTGCCAGCAGTGTACTGGGCAGTAACCAAGAGACCCAGTACTTC. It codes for CASSVLGSNQETQYF.